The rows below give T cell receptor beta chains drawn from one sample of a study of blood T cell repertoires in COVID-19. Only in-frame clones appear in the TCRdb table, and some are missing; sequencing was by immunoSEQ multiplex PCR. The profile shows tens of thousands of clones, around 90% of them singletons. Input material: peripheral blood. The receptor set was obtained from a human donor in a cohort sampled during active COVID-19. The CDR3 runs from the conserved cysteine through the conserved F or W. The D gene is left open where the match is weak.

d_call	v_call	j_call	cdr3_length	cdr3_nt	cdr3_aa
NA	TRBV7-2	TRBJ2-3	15	TGTGCCAGCAGCTTAGTGCGAGCTTCGGCAGATACGCAGTATTTT	CASSLVRASADTQYF
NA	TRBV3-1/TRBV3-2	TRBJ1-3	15	TGTGCCAGCAGCCACCCGGAGGGTTCTGGAAACACCATATATTTT	CASSHPEGSGNTIYF
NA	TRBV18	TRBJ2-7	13	TGTGCCAGCTCACCACGACAAAATGGCGAGCAGTACTTC	CASSPRQNGEQYF
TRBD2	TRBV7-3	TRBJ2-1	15	TGTGCCAGCAGCTTGAGCGGGGGGGTTTATCATGAGCAGTTCTTC	CASSLSGGVYHEQFF
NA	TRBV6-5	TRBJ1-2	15	TGTGCCAGCAGTTACTCGTGGACTGCAAGCTTGGGCTACACCTTC	CASSYSWTASLGYTF
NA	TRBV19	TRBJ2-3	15	TGTGCCAGTAGTCTCGACACCTCTAGCACAGATACGCAGTATTTT	CASSLDTSSTDTQYF
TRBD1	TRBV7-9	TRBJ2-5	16	TGTGCCAGCAGCCCCCCGGGACAGGGGATTCTGGAGACCCAGTACTTC	CASSPPGQGILETQYF
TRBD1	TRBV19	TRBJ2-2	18	TGTGCCAGTAGCTACCCTCCCTCCGGACAGGGCGTGACCGGGGAGCTGTTTTTT	CASSYPPSGQGVTGELFF
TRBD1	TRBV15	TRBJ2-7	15	TGTGCCACCAGCAGACCCGACAGGGGTACAGGTGAGCAGTACTTC	CATSRPDRGTGEQYF
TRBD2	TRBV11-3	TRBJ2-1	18	TGTGCCAGCAGCTCCTCCGGGACTAGCGGGGGGCGGATGGCTGAGCAGTTCTTC	CASSSSGTSGGRMAEQFF
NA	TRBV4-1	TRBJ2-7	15	TGCGCCAGCAGCCAAGGGACTACTAGCCAGCCCGAGCAGTACTTC	CASSQGTTSQPEQYF
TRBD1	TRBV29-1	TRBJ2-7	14	TGCAGCGTTGAACCGGGACAGGGAGGACACGAGCAGTACTTC	CSVEPGQGGHEQYF
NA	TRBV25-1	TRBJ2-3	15	TGTGCCAGCAGTGAAATGACAGATCCTACGGATACGCAGTATTTT	CASSEMTDPTDTQYF
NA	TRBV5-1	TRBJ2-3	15	TGCGCCAGCAGCCCGGAGGGGCGGGGTTTGGATACGCAGTATTTT	CASSPEGRGLDTQYF
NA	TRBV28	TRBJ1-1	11	TGTGCCAGCCTCGGGTACACTGAAGCTTTCTTT	CASLGYTEAFF
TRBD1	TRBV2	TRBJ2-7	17	TGTGCCAGCAGTGATTCTTCCACCCGTGACAGGGTTCACGAGCAGTACTTC	CASSDSSTRDRVHEQYF
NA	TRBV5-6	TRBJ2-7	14	TGTGCCAGCAGCTTTGGGGCTGCTACCTACGAGCAGTACTTC	CASSFGAATYEQYF
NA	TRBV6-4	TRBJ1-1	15	TGTGCCAGCAGGCTGGACAGCCAACTGAACACTGAAGCTTTCTTT	CASRLDSQLNTEAFF
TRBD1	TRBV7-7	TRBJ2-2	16	TGTGCTAGCAGCCCCGACAGGGGCATGAACACCGGGGAGCTGTTTTTT	CASSPDRGMNTGELFF
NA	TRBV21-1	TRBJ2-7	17	TGTGCCAGCAGCGCACCGGGACAGGAAGATTTAAGCTACGAGCAGTACTTC	CASSAPGQEDLSYEQYF
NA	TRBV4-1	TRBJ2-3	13	TGCGCCAGCAGCCAGGACTTGGAGGGTACGCAGTATTTT	CASSQDLEGTQYF
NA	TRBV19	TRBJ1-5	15	TGTGCCAGTAGTATGGGCTACCTCGGGGGTCAGCCCCAGCATTTT	CASSMGYLGGQPQHF
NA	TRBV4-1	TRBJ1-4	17	TGCGCCAGCAGCCAATCGGGGGACCGAGCAACTAATGAAAAACTGTTTTTT	CASSQSGDRATNEKLFF